Below are 8 T cell receptor beta chains sequenced from a single sample in a study of T cell repertoires in cytomegalovirus infection. Antigen specificity for these receptors is unknown. TCRdb reprocessed the reads via MiXCR and lists one record per CDR3 protein. The data contain 50,000 or so distinct CDR3 sequences, around a fifth of them singletons. The sequenced sample was CD8+ T cells from cultured PBMCs, obtained from culture after CMV antigen stimulation. The receptors were sampled from a human donor in good health (CMV status not recorded). Some clones in this sample may be carry-over from other donors' samples.

This clonotype turned up a few times. The chain uses TRBV27 and TRBJ2-3; tentative D call: TRBD1 (5 bases). This CDR3 region has 13 residues. Germline CDR1 is MNHEY and CDR2 is SMNVEV (reference sequence). Trimming took 7 bases from V and 1 from J, leaving 9 bases between them. The CDR3 sequence: CASNKQGTDTQYF. In DNA form, the CDR3 reads TGTGCCAGCAATAAACAGGGCACAGATACGCAGTATTTT.

This clonotype was detected only a few times. The chain links TRBV7-9 to TRBJ2-1, with TRBD2 as a possible D gene (5 bases). V was cut by 3 bases and J by 10 bases, with 25 bases left in between. Germline-derived CDR1 and CDR2 are SEHNR and FQNEAQ (reference sequence). This CDR3 spans 17 amino acids. The CDR3 coding sequence is TGTGCCAGCAGCTTCGGAGGACGTTACGACGGAGCCTACGAGCAGTTCTTC. This codes for CASSFGGRYDGAYEQFF.

This clonotype appeared a few times. This chain uses TRBV11-2 with TRBJ2-3; 9 bases map to TRBD2. V was clipped by 5 bases and J by 3 bases; unmatched bases: 9. Looked up from germline, CDR1 is SGHAT and CDR2 is FQNNGV. CDR3 length equals 16 residues. CDR3 loop: CASSPLSGGFTDTQYF. DNA of the CDR3: TGTGCCAGCAGCCCCCTCAGCGGGGGGTTTACAGATACGCAGTATTTT.

The rearrangement joins TRBV7-8 to TRBJ1-2; unclear D gene. Deletions cut 6 bases from V and 4 bases from J, with 27 bases between. The CDR3 runs 18 residues. In germline, CDR1 is SGHVS, CDR2 FQNEAQ. The CDR3 is CASSDLWLTGSMGYGYTF. CDR3 coding DNA: TGTGCCAGCAGTGACCTTTGGCTGACGGGATCCATGGGCTATGGCTACACCTTC.

The chain links TRBV9 to TRBJ2-5; 10 bases agree with TRBD2. After removal of 4 bases from V and 6 bases from J, the junction contained 6 bases not matched to a gene. Germline lookup yields CDR1 SGDLS and CDR2 YYNGEE. The CDR3 has 14 residues. CDR3 region: CASSPSGRGQTQYF. As DNA, the CDR3 is TGTGCCAGCAGCCCCAGCGGGAGGGGGCAGACCCAGTACTTC.

The chain carries TRBV5-5 and TRBJ2-7, with TRBD1 matching over 10 bases. The CDR3 spans 13 residues. J lost 5 bases, V lost 6 bases, and 5 bases had no gene match. From germline, CDR1 is SGHKS and CDR2 YYEKEE (reference sequence). CDR3 sequence (DNA): TGTGCCAGCATCAGACAGGGGGCGGACGAGCAGTACTTC. Translating it yields CASIRQGADEQYF.

The chain is built from TRBV5-1 and TRBJ2-1; no clear D. V lost 2 bases and J lost 0, with 9 bases in between. This CDR3 is built from 15 residues. Germline V gene data show CDR1 as SGHRS and CDR2 as YFSETQ. CDR3 nucleotide sequence: TGCGCCAGCAGCTTTGATGGGGACTCCTACAATGAGCAGTTCTTC. Its translation: CASSFDGDSYNEQFF.

This clonotype was seen more than once but under ten times. This chain connects TRBV7-2 to TRBJ2-7, with 8 bases fitting TRBD1. Germline values: CDR1 SGHTA, CDR2 FQGNSA. CDR3 length equals 14 residues. The ends lost 5 bases at V and 7 bases at J; junction bases unmatched: 10. The CDR3 is CASSTRDRTTEQYF. The CDR3 bases are TGTGCCAGCAGCACCCGGGACAGGACTACGGAGCAGTACTTC. Together with reference TRBV7-2 and TRBJ2-7, the CDR3 gives the full variable domain: GAGVSQSPSNKVTEKGKDVELRCDPISGHTALYWYRQSLGQGLEFLIYFQGNSAPDKSGLPSDRFSAERTGGSVSTLTIQRTQQEDSAVYLCASSTRDRTTEQYFGPGTRLTVT.